What follows are 18 T cell receptor beta chains derived from one specimen sequenced in a study of response to subunit inactivated influenza vaccine. Via MiXCR, TCRdb re-called the RT-PCR reads, giving one row per CDR3 protein. The sample lists about 700,000 distinct CDR3 sequences, approximately 14% occurring once. Sequences were derived from PBMCs from blood, sampled less than 15 days before vaccination. Receptors originate from a man in his fifties who received an inactivated influenza vaccine.

This rearrangement joins TRBV11-1 to TRBJ2-1; no reliable D call. V lost 3 bases and J 4 bases, leaving 13 bases between the germline ends. CDR1 is SGHAT, CDR2 FQDESV, per germline (reference sequence). The CDR3 is 15 amino acids. CDR3 nucleotide sequence: TGTGCCAGCAGCTTTTCGGGCAGGAGATACAATGAGCAGTTCTTC. It yields the protein CASSFSGRRYNEQFF.

This clonotype was counted a few times. V usage is TRBV19 and J usage is TRBJ1-5; perhaps TRBD1 as D (6 bases). The CDR3 is 15 amino acids. V lost 1 base, J lost 7 bases, and 14 bases lay in between. CDR1 is LNHDA and CDR2 is SQIVND in the germline V gene (reference sequence). This chain's CDR3 is CASSIGPGGGQPQHF. For the CDR3, the DNA is TGTGCCAGTAGTATAGGACCCGGGGGCGGACAGCCCCAGCATTTT.

This clonotype was detected a few times. V usage is TRBV6-2 or TRBV6-3 and J usage is TRBJ2-1, with 11 nucleotides matching TRBD2. CDR3 length: 20 amino acids. Germline V gives CDR1 MNHEY, CDR2 SVGEGT. The V segment lost 0 bases and the J segment 4 bases; nucleotides outside the gene matches: 14. The CDR3, as DNA: TGTGCCAGCAGTTACTCGAGGGGGGGAATAGCGGGAGGGCAATACAATGAGCAGTTCTTC. It encodes CASSYSRGGIAGGQYNEQFF.

This chain connects TRBV7-6 to TRBJ2-2, with TRBD2 as a possible D gene (5 bases). In germline, CDR1 is SGHVS, CDR2 FNYEAQ. V shed 0 bases and J shed 7 bases, with 12 bases lying between them. CDR3 length: 15 amino acids. CDR3 DNA: TGTGCCAGCAGCTTAGCTAACATAGGAGGCGGGGAGCTGTTTTTT. It yields the protein CASSLANIGGGELFF.

The chain is built from TRBV29-1 and TRBJ2-7; either TRBD1 or TRBD2 may supply D (5 bases each). Trimming took 3 bases from V and 3 from J, leaving 15 bases between them. The germline CDR1 and CDR2 sequences are SQVTM and ANQGSEA. This CDR3 contains 14 residues. The CDR3 reads CSVEGERHYYEQYF. The CDR3 nucleotides read TGCAGCGTTGAGGGGGAGCGGCACTACTACGAGCAGTACTTC.

This clonotype was recorded only once. This chain links TRBV30 with TRBJ2-1, with D possibly being TRBD1 (6 bases). Trimming shortened V by 1 base and J by 1 base, and 14 bases separated the two germline ends. CDR1 is GTSNPN and CDR2 is SVGIG in the germline V gene (reference sequence). CDR3 size: 16 residues. The CDR3 sequence is CAWSGLTGHSYNEQFF. As DNA, the CDR3 is TGTGCCTGGAGTGGCCTGACAGGTCATTCCTACAATGAGCAGTTCTTC.

This chain uses TRBV28 with TRBJ2-3; perhaps TRBD1 as D (6 bases). Germline values: CDR1 MDHEN, CDR2 SYDVKM. Trimming pared 5 bases from V and 0 bases from J, leaving 15 bases between. This CDR3 has 16 residues. The CDR3 here is CASSLFRGTSTDTQYF. For the CDR3, the DNA is TGTGCCAGCAGTCTCTTCAGGGGAACTAGCACAGATACGCAGTATTTT.

This clonotype has a handful of counts. This sequence joins TRBV7-2 and TRBJ2-3, with 9 bases that match TRBD2. This CDR3 has 15 residues. Germline CDR1 and CDR2: SGHTA and FQGNSA. Trimming at V came to 1 base and at J to 8 bases, leaving 7 bases not matched to a gene. CDR3 residues: CASSLVTSGARTQYF. Written as DNA, the CDR3 is TGTGCCAGCAGCTTAGTGACTAGCGGAGCCCGTACGCAGTATTTT.

This sequence joins TRBV7-2 and TRBJ2-1; 10 bases map to TRBD2. CDR1 is SGHTA, CDR2 FQGNSA, per germline. V shed 5 bases and J 2 bases; nucleotides not matched to a gene: 6. CDR3 size: 16 residues. The CDR3 sequence is CASSTRAGGPYNEQFF. Written as DNA, the CDR3 is TGTGCCAGCAGCACACGAGCGGGGGGGCCCTACAATGAGCAGTTCTTC. Complete variable domain (other parts from reference TRBV7-2 and TRBJ2-1): GAGVSQSPSNKVTEKGKDVELRCDPISGHTALYWYRQSLGQGLEFLIYFQGNSAPDKSGLPSDRFSAERTGGSVSTLTIQRTQQEDSAVYLCASSTRAGGPYNEQFFGPGTRLTVL.

This chain connects TRBV4-3 to TRBJ2-1, with 9 nucleotides matching TRBD1. Looked up from germline, CDR1 is LGHNA and CDR2 is YSLEER. The length of the CDR3 is 17 residues. Losses at the gene ends were 0 bases for V and 4 bases for J; bases not matched to a gene: 7. The CDR3 DNA is TGCGCCAGCAGCCAAGACCTAGGACAGGGGACATACAATGAGCAGTTCTTC. Amino acids: CASSQDLGQGTYNEQFF.

V usage is TRBV6-1 and J usage is TRBJ2-7, with 9 nucleotides matching TRBD1. Trimming removed 7 bases from V and 4 bases from J; junction bases left unmatched: 5. This CDR3 comprises 13 residues. CDR1 and CDR2 (germline): MNHNS, SASEGT. CDR3 nucleotide sequence: TGTGCCAGCATGAAGACAGGGGGGTACGAGCAGTACTTC. Translating it yields CASMKTGGYEQYF.

This clonotype has ten or more counts. CDR3 sequence (DNA): TGTGCCAGCACGGCCCAGCGGGAGGGTTTTAAGCAGTTCTTC. This translates into CASTAQREGFKQFF. This chain links TRBV2 with TRBJ2-1; 10 bases match TRBD2. Trimming removed 7 bases from V and 11 bases from J; junction bases left unmatched: 11. The CDR3 totals 14 residues. Germline CDR1 reads SNHLY; CDR2 reads FYNNEI. Variable domain in full (rest from reference TRBV2 and TRBJ2-1): EPEVTQTPSHQVTQMGQEVILRCVPISNHLYFYWYRQILGQKVEFLVSFYNNEISEKSEIFDDQFSVERPDGSNFTLKIRSTKLEDSAMYFCASTAQREGFKQFFGPGTRLTVL.

This clonotype was observed a handful of times. This rearrangement joins TRBV10-3 to TRBJ2-5; weak D call: TRBD2 (5 bases). V was cut by 2 bases and J by 0 bases, with 13 bases left in between. CDR3 length equals 16 residues. Germline V CDR1 and CDR2: ENHRY, SYGVKD. The CDR3 region has the DNA TGTGCCATCAGTGAGCTCTCCAGCGGATACCAAGAGACCCAGTACTTC. It codes for CAISELSSGYQETQYF.

This clonotype was observed a few times. This chain links TRBV5-1 with TRBJ2-3; tentatively, D is TRBD2 (6 bases). The CDR3 spans 15 residues. The V gene's germline CDR1 is SGHRS and CDR2 YFSETQ. The V end was cut by 2 bases, the J end by 2 bases, with 12 bases between. In nucleotides, the CDR3 is TGCGCCAGCAGCTTCAGTAGCGGTCTCACAGATACGCAGTATTTT. Translating gives CASSFSSGLTDTQYF.

CDR3 nucleotides: TGCGCCAGCAGCTTGACTAGCGTCTTCACAGATACGCAGTATTTT. It specifies CASSLTSVFTDTQYF. The gene calls are TRBV5-1 and TRBJ2-3; TRBD2 agrees at 7 bases. The ends lost 1 base at V and 2 bases at J; junction bases unmatched: 4. This CDR3 spans 15 amino acids. Germline V gene sequence: CDR1 SGHRS, CDR2 YFSETQ.

The V call is TRBV4-3, the J call TRBJ2-1; D gene unclear. With 1 base removed from V and 7 bases from J, the gap between germline ends came to 8 bases. From germline, CDR1 is LGHNA and CDR2 YSLEER. The CDR3 length is 13 residues. CDR3 loop: CASSQVGRNEQFF. In nucleotides, the CDR3 is TGCGCCAGCAGCCAAGTAGGACGGAATGAGCAGTTCTTC.

As to this clonotype: One junction end disagrees with the germline gene, perhaps due to a read error. V is TRBV6-1 and J is TRBJ2-1, with 7 bases identical to TRBD2. CDR3 size: 16 residues. Germline V lookup: CDR1 MNHNS, CDR2 SASEGT. CDR3 protein: CASSQAQGLSDNEQFF. DNA for the CDR3: TGTGCCAGCAGTCAAGCTCAGGGACTATCCGACAATGAGCAGTTCTTC.

This clonotype has more than one count but fewer than ten. The J gene is TRBJ1-2, the V gene TRBV29-1; 8 positions match TRBD1. CDR1 is SQVTM and CDR2 is ANQGSEA in the germline V gene. The CDR3 is made up of 14 amino acids. Trimming took 6 bases from V and 3 from J; bases not matched to a gene: 9. This chain's CDR3 is CSVVASDRDYGYTF. CDR3 in DNA: TGCAGCGTAGTCGCTTCGGACAGGGACTATGGCTACACCTTC.